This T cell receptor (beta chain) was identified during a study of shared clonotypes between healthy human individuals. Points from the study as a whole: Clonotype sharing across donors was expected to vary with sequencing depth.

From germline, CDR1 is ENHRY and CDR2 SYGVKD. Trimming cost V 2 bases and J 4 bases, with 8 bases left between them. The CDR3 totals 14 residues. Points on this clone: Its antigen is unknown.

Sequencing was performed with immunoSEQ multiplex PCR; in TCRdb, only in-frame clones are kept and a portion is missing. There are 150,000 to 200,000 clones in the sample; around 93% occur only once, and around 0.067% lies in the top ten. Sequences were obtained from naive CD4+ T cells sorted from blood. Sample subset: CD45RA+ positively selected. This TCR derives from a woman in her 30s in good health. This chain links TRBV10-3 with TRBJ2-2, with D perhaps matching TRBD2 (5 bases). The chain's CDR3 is CAISEATTTGELFF. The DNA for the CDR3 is TGTGCCATCAGTGAGGCGACTACCACCGGGGAGCTGTTTTTT.